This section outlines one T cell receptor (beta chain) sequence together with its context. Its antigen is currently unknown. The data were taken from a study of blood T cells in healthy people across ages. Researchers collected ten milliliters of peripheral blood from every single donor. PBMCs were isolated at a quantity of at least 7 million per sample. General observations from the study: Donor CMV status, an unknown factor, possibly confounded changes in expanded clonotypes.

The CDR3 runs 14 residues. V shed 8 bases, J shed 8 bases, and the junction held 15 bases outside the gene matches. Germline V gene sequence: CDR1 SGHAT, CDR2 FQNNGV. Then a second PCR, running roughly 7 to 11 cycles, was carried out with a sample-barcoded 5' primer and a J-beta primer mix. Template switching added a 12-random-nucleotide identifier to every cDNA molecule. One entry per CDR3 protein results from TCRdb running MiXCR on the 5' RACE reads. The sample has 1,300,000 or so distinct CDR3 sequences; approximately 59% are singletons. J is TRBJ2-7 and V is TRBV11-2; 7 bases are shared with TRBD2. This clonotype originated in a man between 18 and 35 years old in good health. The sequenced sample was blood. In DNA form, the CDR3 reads TGTGCCAGCCTCAGCGGGAATGATTTTCGGAAGCAGTACTTC. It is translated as CASLSGNDFRKQYF.